Listed below are T cell receptor beta chains from one sample, sequenced in a study of blood T cell repertoires in COVID-19. Using immunoSEQ multiplex PCR, the repertoire was profiled, and TCRdb retains in-frame clones only, with some absent. This table has 250,000 to 300,000 clones, about 88% appearing once. Input material: peripheral blood. These receptor sequences come from a man younger than 35 with active or convalescent COVID-19. The CDR3 runs from the conserved cysteine through the conserved F or W. Fields, in order: J gene, clone size, D gene, CDR3 length, V gene, CDR3 protein, CDR3 DNA. The D gene is left open where the match is weak. Size tells how often a clone was seen (once, few, many) or the class of an expanded clone, and some rows leave it out.

TRBJ1-4,NA,NA,14,TRBV7-2,CASSLGRGNEKLFF,TGTGCCAGCAGCTTAGGTCGGGGGAATGAAAAACTGTTTTTT
TRBJ2-5,NA,TRBD2,18,TRBV6-2/TRBV6-3,CASSYPWERGEQGETQYF,TGTGCCAGCAGTTATCCTTGGGAGCGGGGGGAACAGGGGGAGACCCAGTACTTC
TRBJ2-5,NA,NA,10,TRBV28,CASAGETQYF,TGTGCCAGCGCAGGAGAGACCCAGTACTTC
TRBJ1-2,NA,NA,16,TRBV6-5,CASSSLGRSVNYGYTF,TGTGCCAGCAGTTCGTTGGGCCGCTCGGTCAACTATGGCTACACCTTC
TRBJ2-5,NA,TRBD1,16,TRBV11-3,CASSPRQGAKQETQYF,TGTGCCAGCAGCCCAAGACAGGGGGCGAAACAAGAGACCCAGTACTTC
TRBJ2-5,few,NA,11,TRBV18,CASQEEETQYF,TGTGCCAGCCAAGAGGAAGAGACCCAGTACTTC
TRBJ2-1,NA,TRBD2,17,TRBV14,CASSRLGLAGGYNEQFF,TGTGCCAGCAGCCGCCTGGGACTAGCGGGAGGGTACAATGAGCAGTTCTTC
TRBJ2-2,few,TRBD1,13,TRBV6-5,CATRQGANGELFF,TGTGCCACTCGGCAGGGGGCAAACGGGGAGCTGTTTTTT
TRBJ1-2,NA,NA,11,TRBV24-1,CATSAGEGYTF,TGTGCCACCAGTGCAGGGGAAGGCTACACCTTC
TRBJ2-3,NA,NA,15,TRBV5-4,CASSPTGRGPHTQYF,TGTGCCAGCAGCCCCACGGGGCGGGGGCCGCATACGCAGTATTTT
TRBJ1-2,NA,TRBD1,15,TRBV7-8,CASSVTTGGNYGYTF,TGTGCCAGCAGCGTAACTACAGGGGGTAACTATGGCTACACCTTC
TRBJ1-1,NA,TRBD1,15,TRBV19,CATRPPGQEHTEAFF,TGTGCCACCCGACCCCCGGGACAGGAACACACTGAAGCTTTCTTT
TRBJ2-3,NA,NA,13,TRBV29-1,CSVASGPYDTQYF,TGCAGCGTTGCCAGCGGCCCCTACGATACGCAGTATTTT
TRBJ2-2,NA,NA,14,TRBV9,CASSPQGGRGELFF,TGTGCCAGCAGCCCCCAGGGGGGTCGGGGGGAGCTGTTTTTT
TRBJ2-5,NA,NA,12,TRBV5-1,CASSLVGPQQYF,TGCGCCAGCAGCTTGGTGGGGCCCCAGCAGTACTTC
TRBJ2-1,NA,NA,16,TRBV14,CASSQYGVYSYNEQFF,TGTGCCAGCAGCCAGTACGGGGTCTACTCCTACAATGAGCAGTTCTTC
TRBJ2-7,NA,NA,13,TRBV24-1,CATSDRELCEQYF,TGTGCCACCAGTGATCGGGAGCTGTGTGAGCAGTACTTC
TRBJ2-5,NA,NA,14,TRBV19,CASSIYNRQETQYF,TGTGCCAGTAGTATATATAACAGGCAAGAGACCCAGTACTTC
TRBJ1-3,NA,NA,12,TRBV30,CAWTDSGWTIYF,TGTGCCTGGACCGACAGTGGTTGGACCATATATTTT
TRBJ2-2,NA,NA,13,TRBV2,CASSEGALSELFF,TGTGCCAGCAGTGAAGGGGCCTTGTCTGAGCTGTTTTTT
TRBJ1-2,NA,NA,12,TRBV28,CASENSNYGYTF,TGTGCCAGCGAAAACTCTAACTATGGCTACACCTTC
TRBJ1-6,NA,NA,14,TRBV11-2,CASSMDSLYSPLHF,TGTGCCAGCAGCATGGACTCTCTGTATTCACCCCTCCACTTT
TRBJ2-1,NA,NA,15,TRBV3-1/TRBV3-2,CASSQDSGAYNEQFF,TGTGCCAGCAGCCAAGATTCAGGGGCCTACAATGAGCAGTTCTTC
TRBJ2-1,NA,TRBD1,15,TRBV2,CASISPGQPYNEQFF,TGTGCCAGCATTTCCCCGGGACAGCCCTACAATGAGCAGTTCTTC
TRBJ2-1,NA,TRBD2,16,TRBV9,CASSLTLAGAYNEQFF,TGTGCCAGCAGCCTCACCCTAGCGGGGGCTTACAATGAGCAGTTCTTC
TRBJ1-1,NA,NA,14,TRBV7-2,CASSSNTGTSEAFF,TGTGCCAGCAGCTCCAACACCGGGACATCGGAAGCTTTCTTT
TRBJ2-5,NA,NA,13,TRBV12-3/TRBV12-4,CASSFFQGETQYF,TGTGCCAGCAGTTTTTTCCAGGGCGAGACCCAGTACTTC
TRBJ2-7,NA,NA,14,TRBV6-5,CASRDEGSGYEQYF,TGTGCCAGCCGAGATGAGGGTTCAGGATACGAGCAGTACTTC
TRBJ2-5,NA,TRBD2,11,TRBV24-1,CATTSGRADDF,TGTGCCACCACTAGCGGGAGGGCCGATGACTTC
TRBJ1-2,NA,NA,18,TRBV19,CASIGPVGRGITNYGYTF,TGTGCCAGTATCGGGCCTGTGGGCAGGGGAATCACTAACTATGGCTACACCTTC
TRBJ1-4,NA,NA,12,TRBV28,CASSLRVEKLFF,TGTGCCAGCAGTTTGAGGGTAGAAAAACTGTTTTTT
TRBJ2-5,NA,NA,13,TRBV7-3,CASSLERRETQYF,TGTGCCAGCAGCTTGGAGCGCCGAGAGACCCAGTACTTC
TRBJ2-5,NA,TRBD2,15,TRBV5-4,CASSDRTDGGETQYF,TGTGCCAGCAGCGATCGGACTGACGGGGGGGAGACCCAGTACTTC
TRBJ2-2,NA,NA,14,TRBV27,CASSLGRNTGELFF,TGTGCCAGCAGTTTAGGCCGAAACACCGGGGAGCTGTTTTTT
TRBJ2-7,NA,NA,14,TRBV11-2,CASSLGQLPYEQYF,TGTGCCAGCAGCTTAGGACAGCTACCCTACGAGCAGTACTTC
TRBJ1-4,NA,NA,13,TRBV6-2/TRBV6-3,CASSYASTGKLFF,TGTGCCAGCAGTTATGCCTCAACCGGAAAACTGTTTTTT
TRBJ2-7,NA,NA,14,TRBV28,CASSFQGGSYEQYF,TGTGCCAGCAGTTTTCAGGGGGGCTCCTACGAGCAGTACTTC
TRBJ2-7,NA,TRBD1,13,TRBV7-9,CASSPGGAYEQYF,TGTGCCAGCAGCCCAGGGGGTGCCTACGAGCAGTACTTC
TRBJ2-7,NA,TRBD1,17,TRBV7-2,CASSAGPWGQGTYEQYF,TGTGCCAGCAGCGCTGGACCGTGGGGACAGGGCACTTACGAGCAGTACTTC
TRBJ2-5,NA,TRBD2,13,TRBV29-1,CSVGLAGGETQYF,TGCAGCGTAGGACTAGCGGGAGGAGAGACCCAGTACTTC
TRBJ2-1,once,NA,18,TRBV21-1,CASSKERIAGGRYNEQFF,TGTGCCAGCAGCAAAGAGAGGATAGCGGGAGGGCGATACAATGAGCAGTTCTTC
TRBJ2-1,NA,TRBD1,17,TRBV9,CASSSSRQGKGSDEQFF,TGTGCCAGCAGCTCCAGCAGACAGGGGAAGGGTAGCGATGAGCAGTTCTTC
TRBJ2-7,NA,TRBD1,16,TRBV6-6,CASSYSSGQGFNEQYF,TGTGCCAGCAGTTACTCCTCCGGACAGGGATTCAACGAGCAGTACTTC
TRBJ1-3,NA,NA,12,TRBV2,CASSGFGDTIYF,TGTGCCAGCAGTGGGTTCGGAGACACCATATATTTT
TRBJ1-1,few,NA,13,TRBV5-4,CASSLASSFEAFF,TGTGCCAGCAGCTTGGCGAGCTCATTTGAAGCTTTCTTT
TRBJ2-7,NA,TRBD2,15,TRBV30,CAWSEGLAGKYEQYF,TGTGCCTGGAGCGAGGGACTAGCGGGGAAATACGAGCAGTACTTC
TRBJ2-1,once,TRBD2,14,TRBV29-1,CSVTLAGRVNEQFF,TGCAGCGTGACTCTAGCGGGGAGAGTCAATGAGCAGTTCTTC
TRBJ2-2,NA,NA,14,TRBV12-5,CASGPRDTLVELFF,TGTGCTAGTGGTCCTCGGGACACTTTAGTGGAGCTGTTTTTT
TRBJ2-1,NA,TRBD2,19,TRBV14,CASSHDRTSGRALYNEQFF,TGTGCCAGCAGCCATGATAGGACTAGCGGGAGGGCCCTCTACAATGAGCAGTTCTTC
TRBJ2-3,NA,NA,16,TRBV7-2,CASSLSGGTSTDTQYF,TGTGCCAGCAGCTTAAGTGGCGGGACTAGCACAGATACGCAGTATTTT
TRBJ2-5,few,NA,16,TRBV5-6,CASSLGTTVREETQYF,TGTGCCAGCAGCTTGGGTACCACGGTGAGAGAAGAGACCCAGTACTTC
TRBJ2-3,NA,TRBD1,14,TRBV5-6,CASSRRDRGDTQYF,TGTGCCAGCAGCCGTAGGGACAGGGGGGATACGCAGTATTTT
TRBJ1-5,NA,NA,14,TRBV7-6,CASSLGAGIQPQHF,TGTGCCAGCAGCTTAGGTGCGGGGATTCAGCCCCAGCATTTT
TRBJ2-5,NA,TRBD1,16,TRBV3-1/TRBV3-2,CASRLSAGQGHETQYF,TGTGCCAGCAGACTCAGCGCGGGACAGGGGCACGAGACCCAGTACTTC